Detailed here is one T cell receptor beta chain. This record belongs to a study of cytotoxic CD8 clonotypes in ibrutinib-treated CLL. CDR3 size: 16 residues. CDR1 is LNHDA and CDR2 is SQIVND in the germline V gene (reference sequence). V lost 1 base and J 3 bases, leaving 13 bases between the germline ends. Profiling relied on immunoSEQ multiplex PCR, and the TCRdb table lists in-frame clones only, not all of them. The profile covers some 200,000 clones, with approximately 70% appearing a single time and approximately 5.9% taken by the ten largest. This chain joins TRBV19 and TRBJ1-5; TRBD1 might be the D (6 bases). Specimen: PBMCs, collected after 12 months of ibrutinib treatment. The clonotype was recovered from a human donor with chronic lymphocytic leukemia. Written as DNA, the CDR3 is TGTGCCAGTAGTATAGGAGGAGGGGGTTACAATCAGCCCCAGCATTTT. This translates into CASSIGGGGYNQPQHF. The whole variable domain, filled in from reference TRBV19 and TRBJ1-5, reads DGGITQSPKYLFRKEGQNVTLSCEQNLNHDAMYWYRQDPGQGLRLIYYSQIVNDFQKGDIAEGYSVSREKKESFPLTVTSAQKNPTAFYLCASSIGGGGYNQPQHFGDGTRLSIL.